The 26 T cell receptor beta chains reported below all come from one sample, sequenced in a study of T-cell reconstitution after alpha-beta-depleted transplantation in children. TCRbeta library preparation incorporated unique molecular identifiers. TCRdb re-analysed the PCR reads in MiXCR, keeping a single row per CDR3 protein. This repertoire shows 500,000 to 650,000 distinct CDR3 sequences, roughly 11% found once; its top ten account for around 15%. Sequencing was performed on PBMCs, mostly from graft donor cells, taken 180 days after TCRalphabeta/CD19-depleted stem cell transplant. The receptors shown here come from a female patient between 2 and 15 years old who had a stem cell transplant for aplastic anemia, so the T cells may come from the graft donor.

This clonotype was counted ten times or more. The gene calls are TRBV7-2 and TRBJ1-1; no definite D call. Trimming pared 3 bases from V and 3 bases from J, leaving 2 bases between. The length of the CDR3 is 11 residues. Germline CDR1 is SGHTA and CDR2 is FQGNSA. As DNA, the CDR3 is TGTGCCAGCAGCTTTTACACTGAAGCTTTCTTT. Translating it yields CASSFYTEAFF. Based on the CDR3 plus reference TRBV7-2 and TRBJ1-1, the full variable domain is GAGVSQSPSNKVTEKGKDVELRCDPISGHTALYWYRQSLGQGLEFLIYFQGNSAPDKSGLPSDRFSAERTGGSVSTLTIQRTQQEDSAVYLCASSFYTEAFFGQGTRLTVV.

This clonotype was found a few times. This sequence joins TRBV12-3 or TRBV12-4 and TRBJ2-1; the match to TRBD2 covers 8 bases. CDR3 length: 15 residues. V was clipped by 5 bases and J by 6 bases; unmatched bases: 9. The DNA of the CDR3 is TGTGCCAGCAGTCATTTAGCGGGACCGGCCAATGAGCAGTTCTTC. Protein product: CASSHLAGPANEQFF.

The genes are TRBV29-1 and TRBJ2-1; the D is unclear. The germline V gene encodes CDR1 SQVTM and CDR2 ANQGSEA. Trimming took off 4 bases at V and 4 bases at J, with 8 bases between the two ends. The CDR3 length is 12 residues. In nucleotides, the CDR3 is TGCAGCGTTGTTCTCAGATACAATGAGCAGTTCTTC. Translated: CSVVLRYNEQFF.

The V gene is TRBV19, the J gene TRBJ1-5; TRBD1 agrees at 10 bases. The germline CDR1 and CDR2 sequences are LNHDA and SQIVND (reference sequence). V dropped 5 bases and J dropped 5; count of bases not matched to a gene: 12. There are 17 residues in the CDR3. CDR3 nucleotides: TGTGCCAGTAGTCCGGGGACAGGGGCTCCGTCGGATCAGCCCCAGCATTTT. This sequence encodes CASSPGTGAPSDQPQHF.

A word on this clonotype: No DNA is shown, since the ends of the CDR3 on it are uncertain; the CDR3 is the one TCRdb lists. The CDR3 here is CASSPGTGGFMATPSVRSF. The chain combines TRBV18 with TRBJ1-2; the DNA was not used to check the table's D call, TRBD1. Germline V gene lookup returns CDR1 KGHSH and CDR2 LQKENI. A total of 19 residues make up the CDR3, ends included.

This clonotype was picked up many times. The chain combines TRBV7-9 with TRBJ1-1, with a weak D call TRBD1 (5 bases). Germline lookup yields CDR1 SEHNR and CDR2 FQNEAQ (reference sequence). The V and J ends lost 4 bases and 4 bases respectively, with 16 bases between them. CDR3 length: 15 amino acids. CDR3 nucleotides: TGTGCCAGCAGCTCCAGGGCAGGGTCGGGCACTGAAGCTTTCTTT. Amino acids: CASSSRAGSGTEAFF.

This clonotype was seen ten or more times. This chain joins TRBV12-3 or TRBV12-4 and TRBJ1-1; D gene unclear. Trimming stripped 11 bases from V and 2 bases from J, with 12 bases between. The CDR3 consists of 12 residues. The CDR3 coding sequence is TGTGCCCCCGTGAGGGCCAACACTGAAGCTTTCTTT. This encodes CAPVRANTEAFF.

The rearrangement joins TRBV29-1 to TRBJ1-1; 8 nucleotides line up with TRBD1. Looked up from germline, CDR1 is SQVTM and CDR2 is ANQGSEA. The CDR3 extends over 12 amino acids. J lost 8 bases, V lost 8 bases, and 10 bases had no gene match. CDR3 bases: TGCAGCACCCGACCGGACAGGGAGGAAGCTTTCTTT. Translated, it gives CSTRPDREEAFF.

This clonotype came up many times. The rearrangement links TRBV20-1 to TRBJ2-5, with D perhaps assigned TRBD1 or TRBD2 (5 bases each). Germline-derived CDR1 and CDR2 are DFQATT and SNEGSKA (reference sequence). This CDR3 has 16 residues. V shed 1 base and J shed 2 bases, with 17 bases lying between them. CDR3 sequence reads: CSARGDAEAGQETQYF. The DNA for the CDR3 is TGCAGTGCTAGAGGGGACGCCGAGGCCGGGCAAGAGACCCAGTACTTC.

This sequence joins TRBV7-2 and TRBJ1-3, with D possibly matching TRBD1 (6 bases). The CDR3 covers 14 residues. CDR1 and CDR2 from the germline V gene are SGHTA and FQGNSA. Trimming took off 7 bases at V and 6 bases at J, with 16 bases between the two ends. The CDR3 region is CASTSRQGLNTIYF. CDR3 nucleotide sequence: TGTGCCAGCACCAGCCGGCAGGGGTTAAACACCATATATTTT.

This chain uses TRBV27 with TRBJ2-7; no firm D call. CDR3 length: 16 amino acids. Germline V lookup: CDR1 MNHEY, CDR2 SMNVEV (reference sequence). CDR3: CASRGVGREGSHEQYV. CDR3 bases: TGTGCCAGCAGGGGCGTCGGTAGAGAAGGCTCCCACGAGCAGTACGTC.

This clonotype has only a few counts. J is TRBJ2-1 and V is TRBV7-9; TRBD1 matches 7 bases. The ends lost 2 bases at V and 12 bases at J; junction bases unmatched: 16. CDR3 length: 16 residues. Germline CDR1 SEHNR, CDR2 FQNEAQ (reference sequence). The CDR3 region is CASSLRGDRDRWRQFF. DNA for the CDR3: TGTGCCAGCAGCTTAAGGGGTGACAGGGACCGATGGCGGCAGTTCTTC.

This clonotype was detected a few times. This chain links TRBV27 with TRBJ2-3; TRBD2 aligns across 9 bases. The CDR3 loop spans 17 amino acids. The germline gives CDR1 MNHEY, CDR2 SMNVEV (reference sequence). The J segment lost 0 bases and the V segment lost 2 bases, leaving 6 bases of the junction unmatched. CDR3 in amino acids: CASSLIAGAYSTDTQYF. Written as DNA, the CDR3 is TGTGCCAGCAGTTTAATAGCGGGAGCTTATAGCACAGATACGCAGTATTTT.

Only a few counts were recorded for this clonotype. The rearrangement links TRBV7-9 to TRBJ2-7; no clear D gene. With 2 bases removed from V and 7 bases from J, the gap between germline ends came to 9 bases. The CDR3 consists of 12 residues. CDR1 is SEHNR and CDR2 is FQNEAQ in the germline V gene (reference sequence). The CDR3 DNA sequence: TGTGCCAGCAGCTTACTCGGTCGGGAGCAGTACTTC. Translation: CASSLLGREQYF.

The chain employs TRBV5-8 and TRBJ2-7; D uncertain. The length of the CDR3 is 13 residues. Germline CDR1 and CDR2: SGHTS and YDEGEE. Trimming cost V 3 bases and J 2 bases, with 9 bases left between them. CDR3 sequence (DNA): TGTGCCAGCAGCTCTAAGGGCACCTACGAGCAGTACTTC. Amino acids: CASSSKGTYEQYF.

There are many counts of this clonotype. This CDR3 reads CASSLALSRYTEAFF. CDR3 bases: TGTGCCAGCAGTTTAGCACTCAGTCGGTACACTGAAGCTTTCTTT. The V call is TRBV27, the J call TRBJ1-1; D is uncertain. CDR3 length: 15 amino acids. V shed 2 bases and J shed 3 bases, with 13 bases lying between them. Germline V gene lookup returns CDR1 MNHEY and CDR2 SMNVEV (reference sequence).

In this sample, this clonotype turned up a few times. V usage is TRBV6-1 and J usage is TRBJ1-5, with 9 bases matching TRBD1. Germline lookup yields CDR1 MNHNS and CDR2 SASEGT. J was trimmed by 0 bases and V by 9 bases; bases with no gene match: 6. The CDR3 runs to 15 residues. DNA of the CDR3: TGTGCCAGTGGGACAGGGATCCATAGCAATCAGCCCCAGCATTTT. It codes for CASGTGIHSNQPQHF.

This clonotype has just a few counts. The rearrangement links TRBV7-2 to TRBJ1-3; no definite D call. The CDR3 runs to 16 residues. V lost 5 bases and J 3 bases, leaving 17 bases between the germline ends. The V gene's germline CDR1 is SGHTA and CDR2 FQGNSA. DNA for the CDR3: TGTGCCAGCAGCCAGGAAGAAGCGGGGATTGGAAACACCATATATTTT. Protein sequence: CASSQEEAGIGNTIYF.

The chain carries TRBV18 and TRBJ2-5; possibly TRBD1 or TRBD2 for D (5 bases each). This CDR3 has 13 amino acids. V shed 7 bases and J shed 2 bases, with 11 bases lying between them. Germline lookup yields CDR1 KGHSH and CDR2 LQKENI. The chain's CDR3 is CASWPGGQETQYF. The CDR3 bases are TGTGCCAGCTGGCCTGGGGGACAAGAGACCCAGTACTTC.

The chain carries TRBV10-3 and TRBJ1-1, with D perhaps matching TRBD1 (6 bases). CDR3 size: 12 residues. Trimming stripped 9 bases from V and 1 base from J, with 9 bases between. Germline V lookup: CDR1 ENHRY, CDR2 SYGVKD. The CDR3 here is CAIGQPNTEAFF. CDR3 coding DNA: TGTGCCATAGGACAGCCGAACACTGAAGCTTTCTTT.

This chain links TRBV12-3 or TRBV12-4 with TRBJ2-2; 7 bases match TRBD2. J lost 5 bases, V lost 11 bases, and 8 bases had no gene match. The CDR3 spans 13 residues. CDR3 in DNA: TGTGCCTCCCGCGGGAGAAATACCGGGGAGCTGTTTTTT. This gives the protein CASRGRNTGELFF.

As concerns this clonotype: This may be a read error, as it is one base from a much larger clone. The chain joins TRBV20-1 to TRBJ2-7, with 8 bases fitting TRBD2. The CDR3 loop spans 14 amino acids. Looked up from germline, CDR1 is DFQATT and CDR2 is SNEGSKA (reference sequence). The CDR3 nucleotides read TGCAGTCCAGATAGCGGGATTACCCCCTACGCGCAGTACTTC. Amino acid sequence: CSPDSGITPYAQYF.

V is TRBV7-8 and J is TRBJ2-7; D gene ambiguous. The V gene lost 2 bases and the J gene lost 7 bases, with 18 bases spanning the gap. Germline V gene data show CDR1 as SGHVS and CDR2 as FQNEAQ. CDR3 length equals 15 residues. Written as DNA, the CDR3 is TGTGCCAGCAGCTTATCCCCCGGCCCTGGCGTTGAGCAGTACGTC. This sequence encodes CASSLSPGPGVEQYV.

The CDR3 loop is CASSMGTLRGYTF. The CDR3 nucleotides are TGTGCCAGCAGTATGGGGACACTTCGTGGCTACACCTTC. V gene TRBV6-6 combines with J gene TRBJ1-2; TRBD1 might be the D (6 bases). This CDR3 has 13 residues. The V end was cut by 5 bases, the J end by 7 bases, with 14 bases between. Germline V gene sequence: CDR1 MNHNY, CDR2 SVGAGI (reference sequence).

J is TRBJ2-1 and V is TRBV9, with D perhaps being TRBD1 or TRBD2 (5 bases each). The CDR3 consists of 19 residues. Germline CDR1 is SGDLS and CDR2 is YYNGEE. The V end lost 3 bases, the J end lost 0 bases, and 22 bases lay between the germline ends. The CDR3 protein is CASSAALPGPLSSYNEQFF. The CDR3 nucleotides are TGTGCCAGCAGCGCAGCTTTGCCGGGACCCCTGAGCTCCTACAATGAGCAGTTCTTC. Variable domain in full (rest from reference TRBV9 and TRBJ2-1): DSGVTQTPKHLITATGQRVTLRCSPRSGDLSVYWYQQSLDQGLQFLIQYYNGEERAKGNILERFSAQQFPDLHSELNLSSLELGDSALYFCASSAALPGPLSSYNEQFFGPGTRLTVL.

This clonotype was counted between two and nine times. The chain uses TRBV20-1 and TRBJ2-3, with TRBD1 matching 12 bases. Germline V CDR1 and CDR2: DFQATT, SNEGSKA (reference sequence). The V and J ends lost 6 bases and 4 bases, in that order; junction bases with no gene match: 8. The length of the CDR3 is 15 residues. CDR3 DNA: TGCAGTGCCGGGACAGGGGGCGGAATCGCAGATACGCAGTATTTT. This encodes CSAGTGGGIADTQYF.